These 17 T cell receptor beta chains came from one sample sequenced in a study of cytomegalovirus exposure and HLA in healthy donors. The PCR had 60 Vbeta and 13 Jbeta primers. Generated by immunoSEQ multiplex PCR, the TCRdb table keeps only in-frame clones and is missing some. The sample holds around 140,000 clones, 8.9% seen once. Sample: PBMCs. These receptor sequences come from a woman between 40 and 50 years old in good health and CMV-seropositive.

In this sample, this clone turned up a few times. The chain uses TRBV10-1 and TRBJ2-7; the match to TRBD1 covers 9 bases. J gave up 2 bases and V 4 bases, and 3 bases lay outside the gene matches. This CDR3 region has 14 residues. Germline V gene sequence: CDR1 WNHNN, CDR2 SYGVQD (reference sequence). The CDR3 protein is CASSGGQGTYEQYF. The CDR3 nucleotides are TGCGCCAGCAGTGGGGGACAGGGAACCTACGAGCAGTACTTC.

This clone was found a few times. The chain combines TRBV12-5 with TRBJ2-5, with 7 bases aligning to TRBD1. This CDR3 has 13 residues. V lost 3 bases, J lost 5 bases, and 3 bases stayed unmatched. CDR1 is LGHNT and CDR2 is FRNRAP in the germline V gene. CDR3 sequence reads: CASGLGGGETQYF. Here the CDR3 DNA reads TGTGCTAGTGGTTTAGGGGGCGGGGAGACCCAGTACTTC.

In its sample, this clone was seen a few times. The rearrangement uses TRBV9 and TRBJ2-5; D perhaps matches TRBD1 (6 bases). Germline loops: CDR1 SGDLS, CDR2 YYNGEE. The V and J ends lost 4 bases and 1 base respectively, with 11 bases between them. The CDR3 is made up of 14 amino acids. The CDR3 protein is CASSPRTVQETQYF. The CDR3 nucleotides are TGTGCCAGCAGCCCAAGGACAGTCCAAGAGACCCAGTACTTC.

The chain links TRBV29-1 to TRBJ1-2; 9 bases map to TRBD1. The CDR3 loop spans 13 amino acids. The V segment lost 7 bases and the J segment 7 bases; nucleotides outside the gene matches: 10. Germline assignment: CDR1 SQVTM and CDR2 ANQGSEA. The CDR3 reads CSGGDRDVSGYTF. The CDR3 bases are TGCAGCGGGGGGGACAGGGACGTGAGTGGCTACACCTTC. The variable domain in full, with the rest retrieved from reference TRBV29-1 and TRBJ1-2, is SAVISQKPSRDICQRGTSLTIQCQVDSQVTMMFWYRQQPGQSLTLIATANQGSEATYESGFVIDKFPISRPNLTFSTLTVSNMSPEDSSIYLCSGGDRDVSGYTFGSGTRLTVV.

The chain carries TRBV6-5 and TRBJ2-7; the match to TRBD2 covers 7 bases. Germline trimming cut 2 bases from V and 2 bases from J; bases unmatched to any gene: 3. The CDR3 loop spans 14 amino acids. Germline values: CDR1 MNHEY, CDR2 SVGAGI. The CDR3: CASSYGGRAYEQYF. Written as DNA, the CDR3 is TGTGCCAGCAGTTACGGGGGGAGGGCCTACGAGCAGTACTTC.

This clone was counted only a few times. The chain uses TRBV18 and TRBJ2-7, with 7 bases aligning to TRBD1. This CDR3 region has 15 residues. V was clipped by 4 bases and J by 2 bases; unmatched bases: 8. Per the germline V gene, CDR1 is KGHSH and CDR2 is LQKENI. The CDR3, as DNA: TGTGCCAGCTCACTTCGACAGGGACGGACCTACGAGCAGTACTTC. Protein product: CASSLRQGRTYEQYF. Variable domain in full (rest from reference TRBV18 and TRBJ2-7): NAGVMQNPRHLVRRRGQEARLRCSPMKGHSHVYWYRQLPEEGLKFMVYLQKENIIDESGMPKERFSAEFPKEGPSILRIQQVVRGDSAAYFCASSLRQGRTYEQYFGPGTRLTVT.

The genes are TRBV7-8 and TRBJ1-1, with 7 bases matching TRBD1. Germline CDR1 and CDR2: SGHVS and FQNEAQ. V was clipped by 2 bases and J by 0 bases; unmatched bases: 12. This CDR3 is 18 amino acids long. CDR3 residues: CASSLKDRREGMNTEAFF. CDR3 nucleotides: TGTGCCAGCAGCTTAAAGGACAGGAGAGAGGGGATGAACACTGAAGCTTTCTTT.

This clone was picked up a small number of times. V is TRBV15 and J is TRBJ1-3; 9 nucleotides match TRBD1. CDR1 is LNHNV, CDR2 YYDKDF, per germline (reference sequence). CDR3 length equals 17 residues. The ends lost 3 bases at V and 4 bases at J; junction bases unmatched: 10. The CDR3 DNA is TGTGCCACCAGCAGGGACGTAACAGGGGGCACGGGAAACACCATATATTTT. Its protein product is CATSRDVTGGTGNTIYF.

This clone was picked up a small number of times. This may be a read error, as it is one base from a much larger clone. Other DNA sequences of this sample code for an identical CDR3. CDR3 in amino acids: CASSSQVNTEAFF. In DNA form, the CDR3 reads TGTGCCAGCAGCTCCCAGGTGAACACTGAAGCTTTCTTT. The chain joins TRBV7-9 to TRBJ1-1, with unresolved D. The CDR3 is made up of 13 amino acids. V lost 4 bases and J lost 0, with 6 bases in between. Germline-derived CDR1 and CDR2 are SEHNR and FQNEAQ (reference sequence).

V gene TRBV5-4 combines with J gene TRBJ2-5, with 9 bases lining up with TRBD1. CDR3 length: 16 residues. Germline V gene lookup returns CDR1 SGHNT and CDR2 YYREEE (reference sequence). V trimming: 7 bases; J trimming: 1 base; junction bases outside the gene matches: 11. The CDR3 reads CASRTGATLAQETQYF. CDR3 sequence (DNA): TGTGCCAGCCGGACAGGGGCGACCCTCGCCCAAGAGACCCAGTACTTC.

The chain carries TRBV19 and TRBJ1-5; D remains ambiguous. The CDR3 runs to 17 residues. Trimming removed 0 bases from V and 0 bases from J, with 12 bases in between. Germline assignment: CDR1 LNHDA and CDR2 SQIVND (reference sequence). The CDR3 spells CASSIDLSSYSNQPQHF. CDR3 nucleotides: TGTGCCAGTAGTATAGATCTCTCCAGTTATAGCAATCAGCCCCAGCATTTT.

This clone was counted a few times. This rearrangement joins TRBV5-1 to TRBJ2-7; 9 bases are shared with TRBD1. This CDR3 is built from 13 residues. The V and J ends lost 3 bases and 3 bases, in that order; junction bases with no gene match: 1. The germline V gene encodes CDR1 SGHRS and CDR2 YFSETQ. The CDR3 sequence: CASSSTGGYEQYF. The CDR3 nucleotides are TGCGCCAGCAGCTCGACAGGGGGCTACGAGCAGTACTTC.

V gene TRBV10-3 combines with J gene TRBJ2-1; 7 nucleotides match TRBD2. The CDR3 loop spans 13 amino acids. Looked up from germline, CDR1 is ENHRY and CDR2 is SYGVKD. V gave up 6 bases and J gave up 4 bases; unmatched junction bases: 3. The CDR3 region has the DNA TGTGCCATCAGCCTGGGAGGGTACAATGAGCAGTTCTTC. Translating gives CAISLGGYNEQFF.

This clone was counted between two and nine times. The chain links TRBV18 to TRBJ2-2; D is undetermined. CDR3 length equals 14 residues. Germline V gene lookup returns CDR1 KGHSH and CDR2 LQKENI. Trimming removed 0 bases from V and 2 bases from J, with 4 bases in between. In nucleotides, the CDR3 is TGTGCCAGCTCACCACCGACAAACACCGGGGAGCTGTTTTTT. It translates to CASSPPTNTGELFF.

The chain is built from TRBV6-1 and TRBJ2-2, with 14 nucleotides matching TRBD2. V lost 4 bases to trimming and J lost 7 bases; unmatched junction nucleotides: 5. The length of the CDR3 is 16 residues. CDR1 and CDR2 from the germline V gene are MNHNS and SASEGT. CDR3 sequence: CASSGTSGGPGGELFF. The CDR3 DNA follows: TGTGCCAGCAGTGGGACTAGCGGGGGGCCTGGCGGGGAGCTGTTTTTT.

This clone was picked up a small number of times. The rearrangement joins TRBV4-3 to TRBJ1-1; D not resolved. V lost 4 bases to trimming and J lost 0 bases, with 9 bases between them. The CDR3 is 14 residues long. CDR1 and CDR2 (germline): LGHNA, YSLEER. CDR3 residues: CASSLATVNTEAFF. CDR3 in DNA: TGCGCCAGCAGCCTAGCGACGGTGAACACTGAAGCTTTCTTT.

This clone was seen a few times. The chain has TRBV7-8 and TRBJ1-5, with no clear D. Germline V CDR1 and CDR2: SGHVS, FQNEAQ. Trimming left V 10 bases short and J 6 bases short, with 13 bases between. There are 12 residues in the CDR3. Here the CDR3 reads CATAAGSQPQHF. The CDR3 nucleotides read TGTGCCACCGCGGCGGGAAGTCAGCCCCAGCATTTT.